A selection of T cell receptor beta chains follows, all from one sample in a study of blood T cell repertoires in COVID-19. Method: immunoSEQ multiplex PCR; TCRdb's copy keeps in-frame clones and lacks some. The sample consists of roughly 30,000 clones, roughly 70% of them appearing once. The sample consisted of peripheral blood. The origin of the receptors is a boy under 10 years old with active or convalescent COVID-19. Both conserved end residues are part of each CDR3. D genes are given only for firm matches. The size entry is marked missing in some rows and otherwise reads once, few, many or a size class.

J: TRBJ1-1; D: .; size: .; V: TRBV30; DNA: TGTGCCTGGGAAGAGGATTGGAGGGTCACTGAAGCTTTCTTT; CDR3: CAWEEDWRVTEAFF
J: TRBJ1-4; D: .; size: .; V: TRBV5-1; DNA: TGCGCCAGCAGCTTGGAATCGGGGGGGAAACTGTTTTTT; CDR3: CASSLESGGKLFF
J: TRBJ2-1; D: TRBD2; size: once; V: TRBV10-3; DNA: TGTGCCATCAGTGAGTCGGAGCGGGGGAACAATGAGCAGTTCTTC; CDR3: CAISESERGNNEQFF
J: TRBJ1-1; D: .; size: .; V: TRBV5-1; DNA: TGCGCCAGCAGCTCTACAGGGAGGAACACTGAAGCTTTCTTT; CDR3: CASSSTGRNTEAFF
J: TRBJ2-1; D: .; size: .; V: TRBV5-4; DNA: TGTGCCAGCAATTGTTACACGGCGGATGAGCAGTTCTTC; CDR3: CASNCYTADEQFF
J: TRBJ1-5; D: .; size: .; V: TRBV27; DNA: TGTGCCAGCAGCCCTTTTCGGGATAGCAATCAGCCCCAGCATTTT; CDR3: CASSPFRDSNQPQHF
J: TRBJ1-2; D: .; size: few; V: TRBV4-1; DNA: TGCGCCAGCAGCCGAGCGGGGGGCGGCTACACCTTC; CDR3: CASSRAGGGYTF
J: TRBJ1-4; D: TRBD1; size: .; V: TRBV7-9; DNA: TGTGCCAGCAGCCCCCAGGGGGCCGGTAATGAAAAACTGTTTTTT; CDR3: CASSPQGAGNEKLFF
J: TRBJ1-6; D: .; size: .; V: TRBV30; DNA: TGTGCCTGGAGTGCAGGGACATTCTCCTATAATTCACCCCTCCACTTT; CDR3: CAWSAGTFSYNSPLHF
J: TRBJ1-2; D: .; size: .; V: TRBV28; DNA: TGTGCCAGCAGTTTATGGACAGCTAACTATGGCTACACCTTC; CDR3: CASSLWTANYGYTF
J: TRBJ2-1; D: TRBD1; size: .; V: TRBV27; DNA: TGTGCCAGCAGTCCTCGACAGGGCACATCCTACAATGAGCAGTTCTTC; CDR3: CASSPRQGTSYNEQFF
J: TRBJ2-1; D: .; size: .; V: TRBV7-2; DNA: TGTGCCAGCAGCTTAAACCCCCCCAGGATGGAGGGCCGTCGGAATGAGCAGTTCTTC; CDR3: CASSLNPPRMEGRRNEQFF
J: TRBJ2-3; D: TRBD2; size: once; V: TRBV6-1; DNA: TGTGCCAGCAGTGAAGAGGGGCTAGCTAGCGGGGTAGATACGCAGTATTTT; CDR3: CASSEEGLASGVDTQYF
J: TRBJ2-2; D: .; size: .; V: TRBV6-5; DNA: TGTGCCAGCAAGCGCCAGGGGGGTACCGGGGAGCTGTTTTTT; CDR3: CASKRQGGTGELFF
J: TRBJ1-4; D: .; size: .; V: TRBV4-1; DNA: TGCGCCAGCAGCCATTCCGAAGGGAGAAGAAATGAAAAACTGTTTTTT; CDR3: CASSHSEGRRNEKLFF
J: TRBJ2-3; D: TRBD2; size: few; V: TRBV9; DNA: TGTGCCAGCAGCGTAGTGGGTAGCGGGGGGCCCACAGATACGCAGTATTTT; CDR3: CASSVVGSGGPTDTQYF
J: TRBJ2-7; D: TRBD2; size: .; V: TRBV27; DNA: TGTGCCAGCAGAACCGTGACTAGCAGCATCTACGAGCAGTACTTC; CDR3: CASRTVTSSIYEQYF
J: TRBJ2-1; D: TRBD2; size: .; V: TRBV29-1; DNA: TGCAGCGTTGACAGCGGAAGGACTAGCGGGGGTCCCTACAATGAGCAGTTCTTC; CDR3: CSVDSGRTSGGPYNEQFF
J: TRBJ2-7; D: TRBD2; size: .; V: TRBV9; DNA: TGTGCCAGCAGCCCCCGACTAGCTACGGGCGAGCAGTACTTC; CDR3: CASSPRLATGEQYF
J: TRBJ2-7; D: TRBD2; size: .; V: TRBV20-1; DNA: TGCAGTGCTAGAGATGGGAGGGGGCAGTACTTC; CDR3: CSARDGRGQYF
J: TRBJ1-1; D: .; size: .; V: TRBV7-7; DNA: TGTGCTAGCAGCTTAGGCCCGGGGATCACTGAAGCTTTCTTT; CDR3: CASSLGPGITEAFF
J: TRBJ2-7; D: .; size: few; V: TRBV2; DNA: TGTGCCAGCAGTGAGCCGGGGTACACCTACGAGCAGTACTTC; CDR3: CASSEPGYTYEQYF
J: TRBJ1-2; D: .; size: .; V: TRBV30; DNA: TGTGCCTGGAGTGTACAATCAGGGCTGGAAGGCTACACCTTC; CDR3: CAWSVQSGLEGYTF
J: TRBJ1-4; D: .; size: .; V: TRBV10-1; DNA: TGCGCCAGCAGCGACAGTAGCGGAAAACTGTTTTTT; CDR3: CASSDSSGKLFF
J: TRBJ1-2; D: TRBD1; size: .; V: TRBV27; DNA: TGTGCCAGCAGCGGGGACAGGGGGCAGCGAGGCTACACCTTC; CDR3: CASSGDRGQRGYTF
J: TRBJ2-3; D: .; size: .; V: TRBV11-2; DNA: TGTGCCAGCAGCTCCGGTCCTAGAATGGATTTT; CDR3: CASSSGPRMDF
J: TRBJ1-1; D: .; size: .; V: TRBV6-5; DNA: TGTGCCAGCAGTCGTAGAAACACTGAAGCTTTCTTT; CDR3: CASSRRNTEAFF
J: TRBJ1-5; D: TRBD1; size: .; V: TRBV11-2; DNA: TGTGCCAGCAGCCAGGACAGGAGCAATCAGCCCCAGCATTTT; CDR3: CASSQDRSNQPQHF
J: TRBJ1-1; D: TRBD1; size: few; V: TRBV5-6; DNA: TGTGCCAGCAGCCTAGGGGACAGGGGGCAAGATAGCACTGAAGCTTTCTTT; CDR3: CASSLGDRGQDSTEAFF
J: TRBJ2-3; D: .; size: .; V: TRBV6-5; DNA: TGTGCCAGCAGTTCACAACTAGCATCCAGGGATACGCAGTATTTT; CDR3: CASSSQLASRDTQYF
J: TRBJ1-1; D: .; size: .; V: TRBV28; DNA: TGTGCCAGCAGTTTATCAAAGGGGGGGTCCCGGGGAGCTTTCTTT; CDR3: CASSLSKGGSRGAFF
J: TRBJ1-4; D: TRBD1; size: .; V: TRBV6-5; DNA: TGTGCCAGCAAAATGGGACAGGGATCGGAAAAACTGTTTTTT; CDR3: CASKMGQGSEKLFF
J: TRBJ2-2; D: .; size: .; V: TRBV25-1; DNA: TGTGCCAGCAGTTACGACAGGAAGTCCACCGGGGAGCTGTTTTTT; CDR3: CASSYDRKSTGELFF
J: TRBJ2-7; D: .; size: .; V: TRBV21-1; DNA: TGTGCCAGCACCCTCCAAATAGAGGACAGGGATGACGAGCAGTACTTC; CDR3: CASTLQIEDRDDEQYF
J: TRBJ1-1; D: TRBD1; size: .; V: TRBV7-2; DNA: TGTGCCAGCATAGGTAGGAGGGACAGGGGGAGAGTGAACACTGAAGCTTTCTTT; CDR3: CASIGRRDRGRVNTEAFF
J: TRBJ2-4; D: TRBD1; size: .; V: TRBV7-9; DNA: TGTGCCAGCAGCCCAGACAGGGCGGACATTCAGTACTTC; CDR3: CASSPDRADIQYF
J: TRBJ2-5; D: TRBD2; size: .; V: TRBV29-1; DNA: TGCAGCGTTGAAGGGACTAGCGGACAAGAGACCCAGTACTTC; CDR3: CSVEGTSGQETQYF
J: TRBJ1-1; D: .; size: .; V: TRBV7-2; DNA: TGTGCCAGCAGCTTAGGGCCCGGGACATCCAACACTGAAGCTTTCTTT; CDR3: CASSLGPGTSNTEAFF
J: TRBJ1-4; D: .; size: .; V: TRBV3-1/TRBV3-2; DNA: TGTGCCAGCAGCCGACGACAGGACCTAGTCGAAAAACTGTTTTTT; CDR3: CASSRRQDLVEKLFF
J: TRBJ1-4; D: TRBD1; size: .; V: TRBV7-6; DNA: TGTGCCAGCAGCTCAAACAGGGGCGCAAGGGAGAAACTGTTTTTT; CDR3: CASSSNRGAREKLFF